The clone carrying this TCR beta chain has more than one count but fewer than ten. Its antigen is as yet unknown. This entry comes from a study of blood T cells in healthy people across ages. With a J-beta primer mix and a sample-barcoded 5' primer, a second PCR ran about 7 to 11 cycles. Each CDR3 protein gets one entry after TCRdb re-called the 5' RACE reads with MiXCR. This sample yields 1.8 million or so distinct CDR3 sequences, of which roughly two fifths are seen a single time; about 23% belongs to the top ten. The germline V gene encodes CDR1 DFQATT and CDR2 SNEGSKA (reference sequence). V lost 6 bases and J lost 2, with 10 bases in between. CDR3 length equals 12 residues. Broader study findings: There were more naive CD4+ cells and higher diversity in long-lived donors than in aged donors. As naive T cell percentage varied, TCR beta diversity correlated strongly with it. Roughly linearly, TCR beta diversity per million T cells fell as age increased. Possibly, changes in expanded clonotypes were confounded because donor CMV status was unknown.

The receptor was derived from a human donor in good health. The sample taken for sequencing was blood. The chain joins TRBV20-1 to TRBJ2-5; no clear D gene. The CDR3 is CSALGIQETQYF. The CDR3 region has the DNA TGCAGTGCATTGGGCATACAAGAGACCCAGTACTTC.